This T cell receptor beta chain comes out of a study of spatial heterogeneity in lung cancer. Study at large: Alpha-chain detections were consistently fewer than beta-chain detections among the sequences. Raw reads showed each unique TCR and UMI combination turning up more than ten times on average.

Time point here: sample taken at primary tumor resection. No cell sorting; template was whole RNA from tumor, lung tissue or PBMC. V shed 3 bases and J 5 bases; nucleotides not matched to a gene: 10. The germline CDR1 and CDR2 sequences are DFQATT and SNEGSKA (reference sequence). CDR3 length: 15 residues. This clonotype was found a few times. TCRdb called the 5' RACE reads again in MiXCR, with one record for every CDR3 protein. Seen here are under 80,000 distinct CDR3 sequences, roughly 6.4% observed once, and the top ten hold about 14%. The material sequenced was PBMCs, taken at surgery. The TCR was taken from a female donor with early-stage non-small cell lung cancer. This rearrangement joins TRBV20-1 to TRBJ2-1, with 7 bases lining up with TRBD2. DNA for the CDR3: TGCAGTGCTAGGTCCCCCGCGGGAGCGGACAATGAGCAGTTCTTC. The encoded protein is CSARSPAGADNEQFF.